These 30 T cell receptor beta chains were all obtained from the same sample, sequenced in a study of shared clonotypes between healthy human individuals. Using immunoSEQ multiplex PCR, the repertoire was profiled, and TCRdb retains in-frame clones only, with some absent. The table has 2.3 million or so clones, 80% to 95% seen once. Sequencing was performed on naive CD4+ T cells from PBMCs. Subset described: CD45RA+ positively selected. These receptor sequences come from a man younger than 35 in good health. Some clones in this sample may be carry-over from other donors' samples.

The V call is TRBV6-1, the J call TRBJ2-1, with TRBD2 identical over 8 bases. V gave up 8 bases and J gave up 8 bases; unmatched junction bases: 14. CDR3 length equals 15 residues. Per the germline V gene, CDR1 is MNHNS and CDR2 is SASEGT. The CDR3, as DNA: TGTGCCAGCCTTAACGAGAGACTAGCGTGGGATGAGCAGTTCTTC. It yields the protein CASLNERLAWDEQFF.

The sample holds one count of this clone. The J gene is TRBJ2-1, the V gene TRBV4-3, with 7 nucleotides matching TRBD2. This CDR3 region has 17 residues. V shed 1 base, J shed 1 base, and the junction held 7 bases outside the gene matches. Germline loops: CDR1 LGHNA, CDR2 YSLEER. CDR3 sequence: CASSQGGGVLSYNEQFF. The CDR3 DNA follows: TGCGCCAGCAGCCAAGGGGGGGGTGTGTTGTCCTACAATGAGCAGTTCTTC.

CDR3 DNA: TGTGCCAGCAGCTTCCGGGAGGGCATAACTGAGACCCAGTACTTC. Translated: CASSFREGITETQYF. The V gene is TRBV7-9, the J gene TRBJ2-5, with 8 nucleotides matching TRBD2. Losses at the gene ends were 3 bases for V and 5 bases for J; bases not matched to a gene: 8. Per the germline V gene, CDR1 is SEHNR and CDR2 is FQNEAQ (reference sequence). The CDR3 is 15 residues long.

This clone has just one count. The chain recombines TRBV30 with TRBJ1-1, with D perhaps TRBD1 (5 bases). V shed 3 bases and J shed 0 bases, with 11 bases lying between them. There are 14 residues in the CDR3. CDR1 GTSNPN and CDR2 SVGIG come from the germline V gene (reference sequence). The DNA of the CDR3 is TGTGCCTGGAGCCGGGGGATCATGAACACTGAAGCTTTCTTT. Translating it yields CAWSRGIMNTEAFF.

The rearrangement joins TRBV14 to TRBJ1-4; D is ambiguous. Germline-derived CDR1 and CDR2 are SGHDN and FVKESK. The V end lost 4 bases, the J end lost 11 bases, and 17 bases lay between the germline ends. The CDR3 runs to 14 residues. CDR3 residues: CASSPGEGISKLFF. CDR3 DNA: TGTGCCAGCAGCCCCGGGGAGGGCATTAGCAAACTGTTTTTT.

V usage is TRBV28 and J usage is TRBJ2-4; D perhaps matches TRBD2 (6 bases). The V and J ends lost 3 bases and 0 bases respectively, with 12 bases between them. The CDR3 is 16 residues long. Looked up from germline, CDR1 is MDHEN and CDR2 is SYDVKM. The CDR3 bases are TGTGCCAGCAGTTTGCCGGGGGTACTAGCCAAAAACATTCAGTACTTC. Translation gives CASSLPGVLAKNIQYF.

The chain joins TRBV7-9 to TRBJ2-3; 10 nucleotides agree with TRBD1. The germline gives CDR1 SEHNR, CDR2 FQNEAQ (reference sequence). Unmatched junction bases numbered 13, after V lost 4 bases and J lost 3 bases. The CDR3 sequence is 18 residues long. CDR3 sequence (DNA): TGTGCCAGCAGCTACCCTGGGGGGACAGGGGATGGAACAGATACGCAGTATTTT. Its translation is CASSYPGGTGDGTDTQYF.

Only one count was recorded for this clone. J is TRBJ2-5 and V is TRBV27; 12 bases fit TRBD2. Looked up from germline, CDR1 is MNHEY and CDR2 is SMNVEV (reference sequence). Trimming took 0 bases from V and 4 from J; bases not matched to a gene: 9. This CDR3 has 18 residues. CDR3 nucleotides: TGTGCCAGCAGTTTATCGCCGCTAGCGGGAGGGCCGGGAGAGACCCAGTACTTC. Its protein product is CASSLSPLAGGPGETQYF.

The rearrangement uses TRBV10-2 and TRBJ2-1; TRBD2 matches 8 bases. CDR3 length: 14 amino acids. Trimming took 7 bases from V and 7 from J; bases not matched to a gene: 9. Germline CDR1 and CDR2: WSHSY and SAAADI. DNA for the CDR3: TGCGCCAGCACTGAAACCAAGCGGGAGAATGAGCAGTTCTTC. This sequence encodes CASTETKRENEQFF.

The DNA of the CDR3 is TGTGCCAGCAGCTTTTGGGGGACCTACGAGCAGTACTTC. This translates into CASSFWGTYEQYF. The V gene is TRBV13, the J gene TRBJ2-7, with D perhaps TRBD1 or TRBD2 (5 bases each). Germline assignment: CDR1 PRHDT and CDR2 FYEKMQ (reference sequence). V was clipped by 3 bases and J by 2 bases, with 8 bases between them. The CDR3 extends over 13 amino acids.

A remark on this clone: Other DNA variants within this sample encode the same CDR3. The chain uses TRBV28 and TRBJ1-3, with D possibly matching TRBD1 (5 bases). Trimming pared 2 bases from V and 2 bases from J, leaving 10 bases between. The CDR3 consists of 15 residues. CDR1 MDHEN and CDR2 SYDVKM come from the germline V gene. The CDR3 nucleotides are TGTGCCAGCAGTTTAAGTCCGGGGGCTGGAAACACCATATATTTT. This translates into CASSLSPGAGNTIYF.

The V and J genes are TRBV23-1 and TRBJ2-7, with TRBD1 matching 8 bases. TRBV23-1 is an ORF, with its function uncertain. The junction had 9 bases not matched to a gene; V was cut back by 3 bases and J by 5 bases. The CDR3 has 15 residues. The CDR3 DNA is TGCGCCAGCAGTCACTACAGGGGGGTGGCACACGAGCAGTACTTC. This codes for CASSHYRGVAHEQYF.

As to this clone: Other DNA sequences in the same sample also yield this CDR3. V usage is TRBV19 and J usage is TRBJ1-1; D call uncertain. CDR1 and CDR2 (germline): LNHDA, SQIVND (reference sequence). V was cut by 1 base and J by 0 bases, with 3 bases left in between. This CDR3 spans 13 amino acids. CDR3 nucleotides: TGTGCCAGTAGTATAGTCGTGAACACTGAAGCTTTCTTT. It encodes CASSIVVNTEAFF.

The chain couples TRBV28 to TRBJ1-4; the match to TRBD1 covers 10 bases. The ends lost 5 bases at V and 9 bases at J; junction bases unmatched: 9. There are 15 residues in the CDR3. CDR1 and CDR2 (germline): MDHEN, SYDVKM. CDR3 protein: CASSPSGTGVQKLFF. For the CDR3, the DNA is TGTGCCAGCAGTCCAAGTGGGACAGGGGTTCAAAAACTGTTTTTT.

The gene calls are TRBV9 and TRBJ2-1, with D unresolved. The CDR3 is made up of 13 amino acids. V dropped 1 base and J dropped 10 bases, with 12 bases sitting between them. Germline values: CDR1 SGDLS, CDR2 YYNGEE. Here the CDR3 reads CASSVPPRLEQFF. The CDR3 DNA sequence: TGTGCCAGCAGCGTACCTCCTCGGCTGGAGCAGTTCTTC.

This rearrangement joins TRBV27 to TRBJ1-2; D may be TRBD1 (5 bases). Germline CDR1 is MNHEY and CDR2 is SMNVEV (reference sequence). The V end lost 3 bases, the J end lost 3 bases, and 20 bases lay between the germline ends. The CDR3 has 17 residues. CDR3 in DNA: TGTGCCAGCAGTTTTTTTCAGGGACCCCAAAGGTACTATGGCTACACCTTC. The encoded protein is CASSFFQGPQRYYGYTF.

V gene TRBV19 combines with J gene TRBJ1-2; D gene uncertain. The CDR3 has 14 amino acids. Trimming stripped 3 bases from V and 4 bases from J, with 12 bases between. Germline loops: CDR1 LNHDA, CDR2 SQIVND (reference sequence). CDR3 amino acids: CASSMGRRLYGYTF. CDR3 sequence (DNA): TGTGCCAGTAGTATGGGGAGGCGGCTCTATGGCTACACCTTC.

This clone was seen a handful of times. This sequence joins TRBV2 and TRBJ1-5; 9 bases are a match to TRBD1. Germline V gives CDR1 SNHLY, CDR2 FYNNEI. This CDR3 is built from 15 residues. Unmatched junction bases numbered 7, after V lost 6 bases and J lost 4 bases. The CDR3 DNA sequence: TGTGCCAGCAGCGTCACCGGGACAGGGAATCAGCCCCAGCATTTT. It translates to CASSVTGTGNQPQHF.

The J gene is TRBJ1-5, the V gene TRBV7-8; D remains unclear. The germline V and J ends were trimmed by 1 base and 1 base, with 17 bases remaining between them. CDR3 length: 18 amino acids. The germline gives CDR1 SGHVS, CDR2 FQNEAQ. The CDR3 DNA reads TGTGCCAGCAGCTTAGAGGATTTGGGGAGAGGGAGCAATCAGCCCCAGCATTTT. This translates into CASSLEDLGRGSNQPQHF.

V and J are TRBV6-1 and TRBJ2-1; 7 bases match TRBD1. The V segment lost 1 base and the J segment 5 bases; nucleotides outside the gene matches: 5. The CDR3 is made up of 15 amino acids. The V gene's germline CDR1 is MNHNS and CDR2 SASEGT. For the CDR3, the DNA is TGTGCCAGCAGTGAAGTACGGGACAGCCACAATGAGCAGTTCTTC. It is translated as CASSEVRDSHNEQFF.

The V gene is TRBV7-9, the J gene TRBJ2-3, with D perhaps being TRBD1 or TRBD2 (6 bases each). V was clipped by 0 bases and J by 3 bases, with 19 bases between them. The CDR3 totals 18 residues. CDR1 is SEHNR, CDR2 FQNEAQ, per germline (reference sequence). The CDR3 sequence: CASSLAFSGGLSTDTQYF. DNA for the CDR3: TGTGCCAGCAGCTTAGCGTTTAGTGGGGGGCTTAGTACAGATACGCAGTATTTT. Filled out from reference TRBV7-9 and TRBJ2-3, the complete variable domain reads DTGVSQNPRHKITKRGQNVTFRCDPISEHNRLYWYRQTLGQGPEFLTYFQNEAQLEKSRLLSDRFSAERPKGSFSTLEIQRTEQGDSAMYLCASSLAFSGGLSTDTQYFGPGTRLTVL.

The CDR3, as DNA: TGTGCCAGCTCTACTGCAACTAATGAAAAACTGTTTTTT. Its translation: CASSTATNEKLFF. The genes are TRBV18 and TRBJ1-4; D not resolved. The CDR3 consists of 13 residues. Trimming took 6 bases from V and 0 from J, leaving 5 bases between them. Germline CDR1 is KGHSH and CDR2 is LQKENI. Full variable domain (outside the CDR3, taken from reference TRBV18 and TRBJ1-4): NAGVMQNPRHLVRRRGQEARLRCSPMKGHSHVYWYRQLPEEGLKFMVYLQKENIIDESGMPKERFSAEFPKEGPSILRIQQVVRGDSAAYFCASSTATNEKLFFGSGTQLSVL.

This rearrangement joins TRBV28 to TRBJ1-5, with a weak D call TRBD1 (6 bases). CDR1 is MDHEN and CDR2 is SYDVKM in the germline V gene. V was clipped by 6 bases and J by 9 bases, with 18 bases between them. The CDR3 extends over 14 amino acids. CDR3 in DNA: TGTGCCAGCAGCAAATCTAGGGGGGGAAGGCCCCAGCATTTT. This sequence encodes CASSKSRGGRPQHF.

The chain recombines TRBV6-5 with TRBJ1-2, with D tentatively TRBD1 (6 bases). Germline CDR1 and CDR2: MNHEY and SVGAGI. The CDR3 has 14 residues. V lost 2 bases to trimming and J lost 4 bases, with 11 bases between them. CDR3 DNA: TGTGCCAGCAGTTACCGGGACATAAGCTATGGCTACACCTTC. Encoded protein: CASSYRDISYGYTF.

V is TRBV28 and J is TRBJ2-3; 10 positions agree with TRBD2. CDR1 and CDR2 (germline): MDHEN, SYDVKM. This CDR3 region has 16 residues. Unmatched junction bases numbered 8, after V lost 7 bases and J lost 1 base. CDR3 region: CASIQGGTSGTDTQYF. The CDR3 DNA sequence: TGTGCCAGCATCCAGGGGGGGACTAGCGGCACAGATACGCAGTATTTT.

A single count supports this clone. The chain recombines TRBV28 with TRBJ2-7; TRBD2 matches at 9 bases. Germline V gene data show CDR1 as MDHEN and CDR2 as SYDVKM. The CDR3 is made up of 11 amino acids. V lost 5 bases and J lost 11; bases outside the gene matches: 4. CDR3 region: CASSGSGRKYF. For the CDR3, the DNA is TGTGCCAGCAGTGGTAGCGGGAGAAAGTACTTC. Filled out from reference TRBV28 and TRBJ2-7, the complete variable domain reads DVKVTQSSRYLVKRTGEKVFLECVQDMDHENMFWYRQDPGLGLRLIYFSYDVKMKEKGDIPEGYSVSREKKERFSLILESASTNQTSMYLCASSGSGRKYFGPGTRLTVT.

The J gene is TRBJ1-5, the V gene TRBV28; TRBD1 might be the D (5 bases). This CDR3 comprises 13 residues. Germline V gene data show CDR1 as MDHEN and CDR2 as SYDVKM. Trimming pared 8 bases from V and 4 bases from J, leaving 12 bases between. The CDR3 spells CASQRGPNQPQHF. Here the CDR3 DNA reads TGTGCCAGCCAGAGGGGCCCTAATCAGCCCCAGCATTTT.

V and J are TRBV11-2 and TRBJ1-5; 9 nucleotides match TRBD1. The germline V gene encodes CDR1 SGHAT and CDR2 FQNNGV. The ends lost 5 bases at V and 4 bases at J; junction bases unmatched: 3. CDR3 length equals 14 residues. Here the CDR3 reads CASSQGQGNQPQHF. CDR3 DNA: TGTGCCAGCAGCCAGGGACAGGGTAATCAGCCCCAGCATTTT.

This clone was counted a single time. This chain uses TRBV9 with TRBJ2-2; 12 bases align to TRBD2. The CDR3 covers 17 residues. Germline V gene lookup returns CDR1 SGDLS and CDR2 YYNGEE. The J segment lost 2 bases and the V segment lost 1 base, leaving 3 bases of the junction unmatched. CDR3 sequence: CASSVSTSGGNTGELFF. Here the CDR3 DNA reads TGTGCCAGCAGCGTATCGACTAGCGGGGGAAACACCGGGGAGCTGTTTTTT. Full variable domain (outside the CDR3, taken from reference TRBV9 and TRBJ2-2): DSGVTQTPKHLITATGQRVTLRCSPRSGDLSVYWYQQSLDQGLQFLIQYYNGEERAKGNILERFSAQQFPDLHSELNLSSLELGDSALYFCASSVSTSGGNTGELFFGEGSRLTVL.

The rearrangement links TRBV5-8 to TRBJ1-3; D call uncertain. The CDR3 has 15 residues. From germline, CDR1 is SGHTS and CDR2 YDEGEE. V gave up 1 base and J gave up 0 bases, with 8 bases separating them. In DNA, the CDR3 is TGTGCCAGCAGCTTGATAAGAATCTCTGGAAACACCATATATTTT. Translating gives CASSLIRISGNTIYF.